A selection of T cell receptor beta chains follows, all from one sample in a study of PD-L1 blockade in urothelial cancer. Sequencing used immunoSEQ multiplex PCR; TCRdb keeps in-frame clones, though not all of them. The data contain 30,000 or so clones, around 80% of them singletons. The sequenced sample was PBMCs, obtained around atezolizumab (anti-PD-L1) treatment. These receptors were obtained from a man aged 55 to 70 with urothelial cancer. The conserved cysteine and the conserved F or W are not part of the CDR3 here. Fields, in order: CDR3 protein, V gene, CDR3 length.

CDR3aa: ASSVGQGVDGYT
v_gene: TRBV9
len: 12

CDR3aa: ASSPGTSGSNEQF
v_gene: TRBV7-9
len: 13

CDR3aa: ASSLWAATNEKLF
v_gene: TRBV27
len: 13

CDR3aa: AWSVGVVGPGGAANVLT
v_gene: TRBV30
len: 17

CDR3aa: ASNTQRSASNTGELF
v_gene: TRBV11-2
len: 15

CDR3aa: ASSLYGQYYGYT
v_gene: TRBV7-2
len: 12

CDR3aa: ASSQFFGEQY
v_gene: TRBV14
len: 10

CDR3aa: ASSLVRGTSDTQY
v_gene: TRBV11-1
len: 13

CDR3aa: ASSLATGLDQPQH
v_gene: TRBV7-2
len: 13

CDR3aa: SVRAGNTIY
v_gene: TRBV29-1
len: 9

CDR3aa: ASSLSSGYNSPLH
v_gene: TRBV7-3
len: 13